This entry lists 17 T cell receptor beta chains sequenced from one sample in a study of identical twins. TCRdb re-analysed the 5' RACE reads in MiXCR, keeping a single row per CDR3 protein. The repertoire holds approximately 1.8 million distinct CDR3 sequences, with 32% as singletons. Sequencing input: cord blood. The receptors originated from a newborn girl in good health.

This clonotype was observed a few times. The chain uses TRBV10-3 and TRBJ2-7; a possible D gene is TRBD1 (6 bases). The germline V gene has CDR1 ENHRY and CDR2 SYGVKD. This CDR3 has 17 residues. Trimming shortened V by 0 bases and J by 4 bases, and 19 bases separated the two germline ends. The CDR3 sequence is CAISESIGKGEKYEQYF. CDR3 nucleotides: TGTGCCATCAGTGAGTCGATCGGAAAGGGGGAGAAATACGAGCAGTACTTC.

This chain connects TRBV3-1 to TRBJ1-2, with 8 nucleotides matching TRBD1. The CDR3 sequence is 13 residues long. Losses at the gene ends were 5 bases for V and 6 bases for J; bases not matched to a gene: 5. CDR1 and CDR2 from the germline V gene are LGHDT and YNNKEL (reference sequence). CDR3: CASSARGRHGYTF. The CDR3 bases are TGTGCCAGCAGCGCCAGGGGGCGGCATGGCTACACCTTC.

The chain has TRBV20-1 and TRBJ2-4; maybe TRBD2 (6 bases). TRBJ2-7 matches the DNA end more closely, so the J call is doubtful. This CDR3 comprises 13 residues. Germline CDR1 DFQATT, CDR2 SNEGSKA (reference sequence). The CDR3 bases are TGCAGTGCAAGACCGGGACTCCACTACGAGCAGTACTTC. This sequence encodes CSARPGLHYEQYF.

The chain links TRBV5-5 to TRBJ1-5; 8 nucleotides match TRBD1. CDR1 is SGHKS, CDR2 YYEKEE, per germline (reference sequence). After removal of 4 bases from V and 5 bases from J, the junction contained 8 bases not matched to a gene. This CDR3 contains 15 residues. CDR3 residues: CASSTSQGAYQPQHF. The CDR3 DNA reads as TGTGCCAGCAGCACTTCTCAGGGGGCCTATCAGCCCCAGCATTTT.

The chain carries TRBV2 and TRBJ2-7, with D unresolved. The better agreement between TRBJ2-5 and the DNA end casts doubt on the J call. CDR3 length: 12 residues. Per germline, CDR1 SNHLY and CDR2 FYNNEI. The CDR3 reads CASSEGVKTQYF. Written as DNA, the CDR3 is TGTGCCAGCAGTGAAGGTGTAAAGACCCAGTACTTC.

V and J are TRBV7-6 and TRBJ2-2; 9 positions match TRBD2. Germline loops: CDR1 SGHVS, CDR2 FNYEAQ. J gave up 0 bases and V 1 base, and 3 bases lay outside the gene matches. This CDR3 region has 17 residues. The CDR3 region has the DNA TGTGCCAGCAGCTTAGATCCTAGCGGGACGAACACCGGGGAGCTGTTTTTT. Translated, it gives CASSLDPSGTNTGELFF.

This rearrangement joins TRBV2 to TRBJ1-2; no definite D call. The CDR3 has 14 residues. V shed 1 base and J shed 4 bases, with 10 bases lying between them. Germline CDR1 is SNHLY and CDR2 is FYNNEI. In nucleotides, the CDR3 is TGTGCCAGCAGTGAAGTAGTGGGGAGCTATGGCTACACCTTC. This sequence encodes CASSEVVGSYGYTF.

The V and J genes are TRBV7-2 and TRBJ1-3; 8 bases align to TRBD1. The V segment lost 5 bases and the J segment 4 bases; nucleotides outside the gene matches: 7. The CDR3 loop spans 15 amino acids. Germline CDR1 and CDR2: SGHTA and FQGNSA. CDR3 nucleotide sequence: TGTGCCAGCAGCACATCAGGGGGCTCAGGAAACACCATATATTTT. Amino acids: CASSTSGGSGNTIYF.

The sample holds a few counts of this clonotype. V is TRBV7-2 and J is TRBJ1-2, with a weak D call TRBD1 (6 bases). Germline-derived CDR1 and CDR2 are SGHTA and FQGNSA. The CDR3 totals 16 residues. Between the trimmed V and J ends, which lost 3 bases and 0 bases, there was a span of 14 bases. DNA of the CDR3: TGTGCCAGCAGCTTGTCAGGGGCAAACACTAACTATGGCTACACCTTC. It yields the protein CASSLSGANTNYGYTF.

Remarks on this clonotype: This may be a read error: a much more frequent sequence differs by one nucleotide. The chain is built from TRBV11-1 and TRBJ2-1, with D unclear. Germline CDR1 is SGHAT and CDR2 is FQDESV (reference sequence). The CDR3 spans 12 residues. The CDR3 reads CASGFVYNEQFF. The CDR3 region has the DNA TGTGCCAGCGGCTTTGTGTACAATGAGCAGTTCTTC.

This clonotype was seen a handful of times. This chain links TRBV3-1 with TRBJ2-1; 11 bases agree with TRBD2. CDR1 LGHDT and CDR2 YNNKEL come from the germline V gene (reference sequence). This CDR3 contains 15 residues. Germline trimming cut 0 bases from V and 9 bases from J; bases unmatched to any gene: 4. Here the CDR3 reads CASSQESSGRTEQFF. As DNA, the CDR3 is TGTGCCAGCAGCCAAGAATCTAGCGGGAGGACTGAGCAGTTCTTC.

The count of this clonotype is one. The CDR3, as DNA: TGCAGCGTTATGGCGTCTAGTAATACCGGGGAGCTGTTTTTT. Amino acids: CSVMASSNTGELFF. The V call is TRBV29-1, the J call TRBJ2-2; no reliable D call. The V end was cut by 5 bases, the J end by 5 bases, with 15 bases between. Germline V gene lookup returns CDR1 SQVTM and CDR2 ANQGSEA. The CDR3 consists of 14 residues.

A few counts support this clonotype. V is TRBV5-1 and J is TRBJ2-1, with D perhaps matching TRBD2 (6 bases). This CDR3 spans 15 amino acids. Germline-derived CDR1 and CDR2 are SGHRS and YFSETQ. Trimming removed 2 bases from V and 7 bases from J, with 16 bases in between. The CDR3 DNA follows: TGCGCCAGCAGCTTCCTAGCGTCAAATAGGAATGAGCAGTTCTTC. Protein sequence: CASSFLASNRNEQFF.

This clonotype has more than one count but fewer than ten. V gene TRBV29-1 combines with J gene TRBJ1-1, with D hard to call. Trimming removed 4 bases from V and 9 bases from J, with 3 bases in between. The CDR3 consists of 8 residues. Germline CDR1 reads SQVTM; CDR2 reads ANQGSEA. For the CDR3, the DNA is TGCAGCGTTGGCCAAGCTTTCTTT. Amino acid sequence: CSVGQAFF.

The genes are TRBV5-1 and TRBJ2-3; D may correspond to TRBD1 or TRBD2 (5 bases each). The CDR3 contains 16 residues. The V and J ends lost 2 bases and 3 bases respectively, with 16 bases between them. CDR1 is SGHRS and CDR2 is YFSETQ in the germline V gene. The CDR3 nucleotides read TGCGCCAGCAGCTTAGGAATTGGGGGATCGACAGATACGCAGTATTTT. The encoded protein is CASSLGIGGSTDTQYF.

This clonotype was picked up a small number of times. The gene calls are TRBV7-9 and TRBJ1-1; 7 bases fit TRBD1. After removal of 1 base from V and 7 bases from J, the junction contained 9 bases not matched to a gene. The CDR3 covers 15 residues. Germline CDR1 is SEHNR and CDR2 is FQNEAQ (reference sequence). This chain's CDR3 is CASSLVMDRTLEAFF. DNA for the CDR3: TGTGCCAGCAGCTTAGTGATGGACAGGACCCTTGAAGCTTTCTTT.

V and J are TRBV20-1 and TRBJ2-7; tentative D call: TRBD2 (7 bases). CDR3 length equals 13 residues. Trimming removed 8 bases from V and 2 bases from J, with 16 bases in between. The germline CDR1 and CDR2 sequences are DFQATT and SNEGSKA (reference sequence). The CDR3 region is CSYSGGPTYEQYF. The CDR3 DNA reads as TGCAGTTACTCGGGGGGCCCAACCTACGAGCAGTACTTC.